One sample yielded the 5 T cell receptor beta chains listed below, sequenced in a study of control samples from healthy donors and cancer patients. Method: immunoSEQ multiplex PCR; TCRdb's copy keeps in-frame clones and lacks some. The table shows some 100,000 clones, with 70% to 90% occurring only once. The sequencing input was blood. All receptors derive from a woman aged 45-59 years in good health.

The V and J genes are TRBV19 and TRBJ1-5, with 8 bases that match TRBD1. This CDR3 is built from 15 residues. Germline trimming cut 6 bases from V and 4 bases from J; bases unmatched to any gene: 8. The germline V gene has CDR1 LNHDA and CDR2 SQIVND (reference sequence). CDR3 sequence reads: CASSNGQGWNQPQHF. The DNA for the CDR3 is TGTGCCAGTAGCAACGGACAGGGATGGAATCAGCCCCAGCATTTT.

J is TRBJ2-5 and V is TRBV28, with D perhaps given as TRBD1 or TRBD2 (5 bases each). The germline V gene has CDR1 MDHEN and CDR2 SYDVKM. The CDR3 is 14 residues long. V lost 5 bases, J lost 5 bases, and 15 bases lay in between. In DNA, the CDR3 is TGTGCCAGCAGTCCAGACGGGGCCCGGGAGACCCAGTACTTC. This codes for CASSPDGARETQYF.

Written as DNA, the CDR3 is TGCGCCAGCAGCCCATATAGAGACTCGACTCCAAATGAGCAGTTCTTC. Encoded protein: CASSPYRDSTPNEQFF. V gene TRBV5-1 combines with J gene TRBJ2-1; D gene uncertain. CDR1 is SGHRS and CDR2 is YFSETQ in the germline V gene. This CDR3 region has 16 residues. Trimming pared 4 bases from V and 7 bases from J, leaving 21 bases between.

The CDR3 protein is CASRFTSGGGHVQTQYF. The CDR3 DNA follows: TGCGCCAGCAGGTTTACTAGCGGGGGAGGCCACGTTCAGACCCAGTACTTC. V usage is TRBV5-1 and J usage is TRBJ2-5, with 11 bases matching TRBD2. The CDR3 contains 17 residues. J lost 6 bases, V lost 5 bases, and 15 bases had no gene match. Germline loops: CDR1 SGHRS, CDR2 YFSETQ.

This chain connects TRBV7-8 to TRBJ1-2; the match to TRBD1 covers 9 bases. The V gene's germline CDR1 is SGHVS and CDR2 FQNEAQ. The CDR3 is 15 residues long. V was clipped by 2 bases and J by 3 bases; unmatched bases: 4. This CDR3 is CASSLNRGQDYGYTF. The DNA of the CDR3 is TGTGCCAGCAGCTTAAACAGGGGGCAGGACTATGGCTACACCTTC.